This T cell receptor beta chain was obtained from a study of B cell selection in AIRE deficiency. Methods used by the authors: Patients' Tregs yielded tens of thousands of distinct TCRbeta sequences; donors' approximately 9.6x10^4. Here immunoSEQ multiplex PCR was the method, and the copy in TCRdb shows in-frame clones only, minus some. V, J and clone size were drawn from that table, and D and trimming were deduced from the DNA. This table has approximately 21,000 clones, approximately 94% appearing once. Study-wide results and caveats: Only around a tenth of 3,500 to 4,500 shared Treg sequences were patient-specific; about 30% healthy-specific. About 30.6% of healthy-donor shared Treg TCRbeta sequences appeared in patient Tconv cells.

For this clone: Its matching antigen is unknown.

The regulatory T cell sort gate was CD4+CD25hiCD127low/negative. The receptor was isolated from a human donor with AIRE deficiency. The specimen was Tregs sorted from PBMCs.

The CDR3 region has the DNA TGCGCCAGCAGCTTGTTACCTGAACCCTACGAGCAGTACTTC. Protein product: CASSLLPEPYEQYF. The chain has TRBV5-1 and TRBJ2-7; D remains unclear. Trimming took off 1 base at V and 2 bases at J, with 10 bases between the two ends. CDR1 is SGHRS, CDR2 YFSETQ, per germline. CDR3 length: 14 residues.